Presented here are 14 T cell receptor beta chains from one specimen sequenced in a study of neurological immune-mediated disorders. Each CDR3 protein is one row after TCRdb ran MiXCR on the 5' RACE reads. The sample lists over 11,000 distinct CDR3 sequences, 6% to 8% occurring once. Sequencing input: CD8+ T cells from blood. The receptors were sampled from a woman between 40 and 55 years old in good health.

This clonotype showed up many times. This chain joins TRBV4-1 and TRBJ2-2; TRBD1 matches 7 bases. Germline trimming cut 4 bases from V and 4 bases from J; bases unmatched to any gene: 12. From germline, CDR1 is MGHRA and CDR2 YSYEKL. This CDR3 spans 17 amino acids. DNA of the CDR3: TGCGCCAGCAGCCCTCGACAGGGTCGAGGAGGCACCGGGGAGCTGTTTTTT. Protein product: CASSPRQGRGGTGELFF.

This clonotype was counted many times. The V gene is TRBV20-1, the J gene TRBJ1-1, with D uncertain. Trimming pared 5 bases from V and 2 bases from J, leaving 9 bases between. The CDR3 covers 12 residues. Germline CDR1 reads DFQATT; CDR2 reads SNEGSKA (reference sequence). The CDR3 DNA follows: TGCAGTGCTCTGCTAGGTAACACTGAAGCTTTCTTT. Encoded protein: CSALLGNTEAFF.

This clonotype has ten or more counts. This chain uses TRBV7-9 with TRBJ2-2; unclear D gene. CDR1 and CDR2 (germline): SEHNR, FQNEAQ (reference sequence). The CDR3 consists of 13 residues. The V end was cut by 0 bases, the J end by 4 bases, with 3 bases between. This chain's CDR3 is CASSLAGTGELFF. CDR3 nucleotide sequence: TGTGCCAGCAGCTTAGCCGGCACCGGGGAGCTGTTTTTT.

Turning to this clonotype: No DNA is shown, since the ends of the CDR3 on it are uncertain; the CDR3 is the one TCRdb lists. The rearrangement uses TRBV6-6 and TRBJ2-7; TRBD2 was called by the table and not checked on the DNA. From germline, CDR1 is MNHNY and CDR2 SVGAGI (reference sequence). Ends included, the CDR3 has 21 residues. The chain's CDR3 is CASSFYICSAWGLADSYEQYF.

This clonotype was recorded a few times. This rearrangement joins TRBV10-2 to TRBJ1-1; unclear D gene. The V and J ends lost 2 bases and 4 bases respectively, with 5 bases between them. This CDR3 comprises 12 residues. CDR1 is WSHSY, CDR2 SAAADI, per germline. The CDR3 coding sequence is TGCGCCAGCAGTGAGGCAGGCACTGAAGCTTTCTTT. Its translation: CASSEAGTEAFF.

This clonotype was observed at least ten times. This chain uses TRBV5-1 with TRBJ2-1; maybe TRBD2 (6 bases). This CDR3 is built from 11 residues. Trimming pared 3 bases from V and 10 bases from J, leaving 8 bases between. Germline values: CDR1 SGHRS, CDR2 YFSETQ. CDR3 sequence reads: CASSYGLEQFF. The DNA of the CDR3 is TGCGCCAGCAGCTACGGACTAGAGCAGTTCTTC.

At least ten counts were recorded for this clonotype. The rearrangement joins TRBV6-5 to TRBJ2-7; maybe TRBD2 (5 bases). The V end lost 3 bases, the J end lost 6 bases, and 6 bases lay between the germline ends. This CDR3 has 11 residues. CDR1 is MNHEY and CDR2 is SVGAGI in the germline V gene. For the CDR3, the DNA is TGTGCCAGCAGTTATGGAGGCGAGCAGTACTTC. Translated: CASSYGGEQYF.

This clonotype showed up many times. V gene TRBV5-6 combines with J gene TRBJ2-7; the D gene is possibly TRBD1 (6 bases). The V gene lost 4 bases and the J gene lost 1 base, with 9 bases spanning the gap. The CDR3 spans 13 residues. CDR1 and CDR2 (germline): SGHDT, YYEEEE. As DNA, the CDR3 is TGTGCCAGCAGCATAACAGGGTCCTACGAGCAGTACTTC. Protein product: CASSITGSYEQYF.

There are many counts of this clonotype. V gene TRBV28 combines with J gene TRBJ1-1, with a weak D call TRBD1 (5 bases). With 7 bases removed from V and 10 bases from J, the gap between germline ends came to 25 bases. Germline V lookup: CDR1 MDHEN, CDR2 SYDVKM. The CDR3 has 15 amino acids. CDR3 in DNA: TGTGCCAGCACAACTAGGCCCGGGGGGGTCCTAGGAGCTTTCTTT. Encoded protein: CASTTRPGGVLGAFF.

This clonotype showed up many times. The V gene is TRBV7-6, the J gene TRBJ1-6; no reliable D call. V shed 1 base and J shed 9 bases, with 7 bases lying between them. This CDR3 has 13 residues. The germline gives CDR1 SGHVS, CDR2 FNYEAQ. CDR3 bases: TGTGCCAGCAGCTTAGAGCTGGGTTCACCCCTCCACTTT. This sequence encodes CASSLELGSPLHF.

This clonotype was seen ten or more times. The chain is built from TRBV12-3 or TRBV12-4 and TRBJ2-2, with 7 positions matching TRBD1. This CDR3 is 15 amino acids long. The trim removed 2 bases at V and 6 bases at J, leaving 6 bases unmatched. The CDR3 nucleotides read TGTGCCAGCAGTTTAAAGGGACAGTATCCCGGGGAGCTGTTTTTT. It specifies CASSLKGQYPGELFF.

The genes are TRBV5-6 and TRBJ2-1; D ambiguous. Germline loops: CDR1 SGHDT, CDR2 YYEEEE. This CDR3 contains 12 residues. V was trimmed by 7 bases and J by 4 bases, leaving 9 bases between them. The CDR3 reads CASVAGYNEQFF. The CDR3 DNA reads TGTGCCAGCGTCGCTGGATACAATGAGCAGTTCTTC. The complete variable domain, with remaining parts taken from reference TRBV5-6 and TRBJ2-1, reads DAGVTQSPTHLIKTRGQQVTLRCSPKSGHDTVSWYQQALGQGPQFIFQYYEEEERQRGNFPDRFSGHQFPNYSSELNVNALLLGDSALYLCASVAGYNEQFFGPGTRLTVL.

This clonotype has ten or more counts. CDR3 sequence: CASVVAGEQYF. In nucleotides, the CDR3 is TGTGCCAGCGTTGTCGCCGGCGAGCAGTACTTC. The rearrangement uses TRBV2 and TRBJ2-7, with D hard to call. The CDR3 sequence is 11 residues long. The germline V gene encodes CDR1 SNHLY and CDR2 FYNNEI. Trimming took off 8 bases at V and 6 bases at J, with 11 bases between the two ends.

In this sample, this clonotype turned up a few times. The J gene is TRBJ2-2, the V gene TRBV6-1, with D perhaps assigned TRBD1 or TRBD2 (5 bases each). Germline values: CDR1 MNHNS, CDR2 SASEGT. Trimming removed 6 bases from V and 4 bases from J, with 15 bases in between. The CDR3 consists of 15 residues. Here the CDR3 reads CASSPPGPSTGELFF. CDR3 coding DNA: TGTGCCAGCAGCCCGCCGGGGCCGAGCACCGGGGAGCTGTTTTTT.